This entry describes one TCR beta chain. Antigen unknown. This record comes from a study of OX40 agonist ivuxolimab in advanced cancers. Germline CDR1 MGHRA, CDR2 YSYEKL. V dropped 4 bases and J dropped 4 bases, with 14 bases sitting between them. The CDR3 is 15 residues long. Data came from immunoSEQ multiplex PCR; TCRdb stores just in-frame clones and leaves some out. The sample lists 90,000 to 95,000 clones, 80% to 90% occurring once. Study outcomes and limitations: On average, CD8+ T cells showed a greater number of expanded clones than CD4+.

It was autoimmune disease history or systemic immunosuppression that excluded patients. This specimen was CD4+ or CD8+ T cells sorted from blood, taken in a trial of the OX40 agonist ivuxolimab. This sequence originates from an adult with an advanced solid tumor such as melanoma, head and neck, liver or kidney cancer. This chain connects TRBV4-1 to TRBJ1-3; the D is unclear. CDR3 sequence: CASSLTSADGNTIYF. The DNA for the CDR3 is TGCGCCAGCAGCCTAACCTCGGCGGACGGAAACACCATATATTTT.